These 16 T cell receptor beta chains came from one sample sequenced in a study of blood T cell repertoires in COVID-19. The data were produced by immunoSEQ multiplex PCR, yet TCRdb's version contains in-frame clones alone and is incomplete. The sample lists under 200,000 clones, around 84% occurring once. The specimen was PBMCs or T cells enriched from blood (not recorded which). These receptors all come from a woman aged 50 to 60 who had recovered from COVID-19.

The V call is TRBV7-3, the J call TRBJ2-1; 11 positions match TRBD2. Germline assignment: CDR1 SGHTA and CDR2 FQGTGA. V shed 1 base, J shed 9 bases, and the junction held 5 bases outside the gene matches. The CDR3 has 15 residues. This CDR3 is CASSLIAGGPSEQFF. CDR3 DNA: TGTGCCAGCAGCTTAATAGCGGGGGGGCCTAGTGAGCAGTTCTTC.

V gene TRBV19 combines with J gene TRBJ1-2; TRBD1 agrees at 9 bases. CDR3 size: 16 residues. V lost 3 bases to trimming and J lost 3 bases; unmatched junction nucleotides: 8. CDR1 LNHDA and CDR2 SQIVND come from the germline V gene (reference sequence). CDR3 coding DNA: TGTGCCAGTAGTATGGTCAGGACAGGGGTTGACTATGGCTACACCTTC. Translated, it gives CASSMVRTGVDYGYTF.

The V gene is TRBV3-1 (or the pseudogene TRBV3-2), the J gene TRBJ1-2, with TRBD1 identical over 9 bases. There are 13 residues in the CDR3. Germline V CDR1 and CDR2: LGHDT, YNNKEL (reference sequence). J lost 7 bases, V lost 6 bases, and 6 bases had no gene match. This chain's CDR3 is CASSTGGVGGYTF. The CDR3 coding sequence is TGTGCCAGCAGTACAGGGGGCGTGGGTGGCTACACCTTC.

A single count supports this clone. This chain uses TRBV7-2 with TRBJ1-2; 12 positions match TRBD1. Losses at the gene ends were 5 bases for V and 7 bases for J; bases not matched to a gene: 11. This CDR3 is built from 16 residues. Germline V gives CDR1 SGHTA, CDR2 FQGNSA. In DNA, the CDR3 is TGTGCCAGCAGCGCATATTCCGGGACAGGGGGCGGTGGCTACACCTTC. Its translation: CASSAYSGTGGGGYTF.

In DNA form, the CDR3 reads TGTGCCAGTAGTTCGAGGGGGACAGGTCCCCCTGGGGCCAACGTCCTGACTTTC. It encodes CASSSRGTGPPGANVLTF. The chain employs TRBV19 and TRBJ2-6; TRBD1 aligns across 8 bases. The trim removed 5 bases at V and 2 bases at J, leaving 11 bases unmatched. CDR1 LNHDA and CDR2 SQIVND come from the germline V gene (reference sequence). The CDR3 sequence is 18 residues long.

The rearrangement uses TRBV6-5 and TRBJ1-1, with D hard to call. The CDR3 totals 14 residues. V gave up 3 bases and J gave up 8 bases, with 16 bases separating them. CDR1 and CDR2 (germline): MNHEY, SVGAGI. CDR3 loop: CASSYGRHLPEAFF. DNA of the CDR3: TGTGCCAGCAGTTATGGGAGACATCTCCCAGAAGCTTTCTTT.

The genes are TRBV28 and TRBJ1-1; no clear D. The germline gives CDR1 MDHEN, CDR2 SYDVKM. The CDR3 is made up of 15 amino acids. Trimming removed 5 bases at V and 0 bases at J, with 13 bases between. CDR3 amino acids: CASSLPPAVNTEAFF. The CDR3 DNA follows: TGTGCCAGCAGTCTGCCTCCCGCAGTGAACACTGAAGCTTTCTTT.

V is TRBV6-2 or TRBV6-3 and J is TRBJ2-7; 7 positions agree with TRBD1. V lost 5 bases, J lost 3 bases, and 10 bases stayed unmatched. The CDR3 runs to 15 residues. Germline values: CDR1 MNHEY, CDR2 SVGEGT. CDR3 sequence reads: CASSPERDSFYEQYF. DNA for the CDR3: TGTGCCAGCAGTCCCGAGAGGGACAGTTTCTACGAGCAGTACTTC.

This rearrangement joins TRBV7-8 to TRBJ2-7; 7 bases are a match to TRBD2. This CDR3 region has 17 residues. Germline CDR1 reads SGHVS; CDR2 reads FQNEAQ. After removal of 1 base from V and 2 bases from J, the junction contained 11 bases not matched to a gene. The CDR3 DNA follows: TGTGCCAGCAGCTTAGAGACTCGGTTCGGGGGGACCTACGAGCAGTACTTC. It is translated as CASSLETRFGGTYEQYF.

This chain links TRBV7-2 with TRBJ1-2, with 7 positions matching TRBD1. The length of the CDR3 is 13 residues. Germline values: CDR1 SGHTA, CDR2 FQGNSA. With V trimmed by 4 bases and J by 8 bases, 7 bases remained unmatched. The CDR3 is CASSYRQGRGYTF. DNA for the CDR3: TGTGCCAGCAGCTACAGACAGGGCAGAGGCTACACCTTC.

As concerns this clone: A junction boundary mismatches the germline segment, possibly from a read error. The genes are TRBV7-3 and TRBJ2-1, with TRBD2 identical over 9 bases. The CDR3 is 16 residues long. Germline CDR1 is SGHTA and CDR2 is FQGTGA. CDR3 nucleotide sequence: TGTGACAGCAGCCTTCAGGCGCGCGGGGGGGCCTCCGAGCAGTTCTTC. Its translation is CDSSLQARGGASEQFF.

On this clone: Different DNA sequences within this sample yield the same CDR3. The rearrangement links TRBV7-2 to TRBJ1-3; 10 bases map to TRBD1. CDR3 size: 14 residues. Per germline, CDR1 SGHTA and CDR2 FQGNSA. The V segment lost 3 bases and the J segment 4 bases; nucleotides outside the gene matches: 0. The CDR3: CASSLGQGGNTIYF. The CDR3 nucleotides are TGTGCCAGCAGCTTGGGACAGGGGGGAAACACCATATATTTT.

The V and J genes are TRBV28 and TRBJ2-4, with 13 bases fitting TRBD2. The V and J ends lost 4 bases and 7 bases, in that order; junction bases with no gene match: 7. The CDR3 is made up of 16 amino acids. Germline V lookup: CDR1 MDHEN, CDR2 SYDVKM. In nucleotides, the CDR3 is TGTGCCAGCAGTTCGGGATCGACTAGCGGGGGGAACATTCAGTACTTC. Its translation is CASSSGSTSGGNIQYF.

In regard to this clone: The junction shows a germline mismatch at one end, possibly a read error. The chain employs TRBV7-7 and TRBJ2-3; 8 bases line up with TRBD2. The V gene's germline CDR1 is SSHAT and CDR2 FNYEAQ (reference sequence). The CDR3 runs to 16 residues. CDR3 in amino acids: CASSPLSGGLTDTQYF. For the CDR3, the DNA is TGTGCTAGCAGCCCCCTTTCGGGGGGGTTGACAGATACGCAGTATTTT.

The chain couples TRBV5-4 to TRBJ2-1; 11 bases line up with TRBD2. Germline CDR1 is SGHNT and CDR2 is YYREEE (reference sequence). Unmatched junction bases numbered 5, after V lost 3 bases and J lost 3 bases. This CDR3 spans 16 amino acids. CDR3 residues: CASSSRTSGLYNEQFF. The DNA for the CDR3 is TGTGCCAGCAGCTCAAGGACTAGCGGGCTCTACAATGAGCAGTTCTTC.

The gene calls are TRBV6-5 and TRBJ1-4; TRBD1 might be the D (6 bases). The V end was cut by 0 bases, the J end by 10 bases, with 12 bases between. CDR3 length: 14 residues. CDR1 is MNHEY, CDR2 SVGAGI, per germline. CDR3 DNA sequence: TGTGCCAGCAGTTACTCCTCGGGGGGCGTAAAACTGTTTTTT. Its protein product is CASSYSSGGVKLFF.